This TCR beta chain was sequenced in a study of CD8 T cells in ankylosing spondylitis. General study findings and limits: Ankylosing spondylitis blood appeared to carry a characteristic TCR beta motif of several highly homologous variants. CD8+ disease-linked clones were present at relatively low frequencies in blood. Reports say disease-linked clones showed up significantly more in matched ankylosing spondylitis synovial fluid.

In its sample, this clonotype was seen a few times. Antigen specificity is unknown. The CDR3 extends over 13 amino acids. V dropped 7 bases and J dropped 2 bases, with 11 bases sitting between them. CDR1 and CDR2 from the germline V gene are MNHNY and SVGAGI (reference sequence). Each TCR beta library was made by quantitative 5'-RACE that incorporated molecular barcodes. TCRdb re-called the 5' RACE reads through MiXCR, storing one row per CDR3 protein. This table has some 340,000 distinct CDR3 sequences, roughly 15% appearing once. This rearrangement joins TRBV6-6 to TRBJ1-2; TRBD1 is a possible D gene (6 bases). The TCR sequence derives from a male donor with ankylosing spondylitis or in good health (not recorded which). The sample taken for sequencing was blood, either unsorted or a sorted T cell fraction (not recorded which). The CDR3, as DNA: TGTGCCAGCACGCAGGGGACAAACTATGGCTACACCTTC. Residues: CASTQGTNYGYTF.